This is a list of T cell receptor beta chains from one sample in a study of T cells in Graves' hyperthyroidism and ophthalmopathy. MiXCR, run by TCRdb on the multiplex PCR reads, gives a single entry per CDR3 protein. This table holds under 550,000 distinct CDR3 sequences, roughly 13% found once. Sequenced input: blood. The source is a woman aged 18-29 years with Graves' hyperthyroidism. Each CDR3 is given with its conserved first and last residue. The order of the fields is clone size, V gene, D gene, J gene, CDR3 DNA, CDR3 protein. A D gene is named only where the DNA matches it firmly. Clone size is stated in some rows and not others, as once, few, many or a class when expanded.

many	TRBV6-5	NA	TRBJ1-1	TGTGCCAGCAGTTACTCGTTGGGGGCACCTGGGGCTTTCTTT	CASSYSLGAPGAFF
many	TRBV6-2/TRBV6-3	TRBD2	TRBJ2-7	TGTGCCAGCAGTTACCCGACTAGCGGGAGGATAAGCTCCTACGAGCAGTACTTC	CASSYPTSGRISSYEQYF
many	TRBV5-1	NA	TRBJ2-7	TGCGCCAGCAGCTTTACCGGGAACGGACTTTACGAGCAGTACTTC	CASSFTGNGLYEQYF
many	TRBV28	NA	TRBJ2-7	TGTGCCAGCAGCTACACAGGCGATCTCTACGAGCAGTACTTC	CASSYTGDLYEQYF
few	TRBV6-1	NA	TRBJ2-7	TGTGCCAGCAGCTCCATGGATTCCACTAGTTTGGGCCCGGCTTACGAGCAGTACTTC	CASSSMDSTSLGPAYEQYF
many	TRBV7-9	TRBD1	TRBJ2-7	TGTGCCAGCAGCTTAGGCTTTGGACAGGCCTACGAGCAGTACTTC	CASSLGFGQAYEQYF
few	TRBV4-1	TRBD2	TRBJ2-3	TGCGCCAGCAGCGTACTAGCGGGAGTCACAGATACGCAGTATTTT	CASSVLAGVTDTQYF
many	TRBV4-1	NA	TRBJ1-2	TGCGCCAGCAGCCAAGACTGGACAGCCCCAATGGGCTACACCTTC	CASSQDWTAPMGYTF
few	TRBV28	TRBD1	TRBJ1-2	TGTGCCAGCAGGTCGACAGGGGCCAATGGCTACACCTTC	CASRSTGANGYTF
many	TRBV7-3	NA	TRBJ2-3	TGTGCCAGCAGCGGGGGAGGAGATACGCAGTATTTT	CASSGGGDTQYF
few	TRBV29-1	NA	TRBJ2-6	TGCAGCGTTGAAGGGCTCAGGGACGTCCTGACTTTC	CSVEGLRDVLTF
NA	TRBV12-3/TRBV12-4	NA	TRBJ2-1	TGTGCCAGCAGGCAGGGGGGGGTCTCAAGCTCCTACAATGAGCAGTTCTTC	CASRQGGVSSSYNEQFF
NA	TRBV27	TRBD1	TRBJ1-4	TGTGCCAGCAGCCCGAGGACAGGGCGGGGTGAAAAACTGTTTTTT	CASSPRTGRGEKLFF
many	TRBV29-1	TRBD1	TRBJ2-3	TGCAGCGTGCCGCGGACAGGTACAGATACGCAGTATTTT	CSVPRTGTDTQYF
NA	TRBV5-1	NA	TRBJ2-2	TGCGCCAGCAGCTCCCGGTTATTTAACACCGGGGAGCTGTTTTTT	CASSSRLFNTGELFF
many	TRBV12-3/TRBV12-4	NA	TRBJ2-2	TGTGCCAGCACCCGGGGGTCCGGGGAGCTGTTTTTT	CASTRGSGELFF
NA	TRBV29-1	NA	TRBJ1-2	TGCAGCGTTGTCCGTTCGGGGTACAGTGGCTACACCTTC	CSVVRSGYSGYTF
few	TRBV18	TRBD1	TRBJ2-7	TGTGCCAGCTCACCCCCGGGACAGGGTTCGGACGAGCAGTACTTC	CASSPPGQGSDEQYF
many	TRBV6-2/TRBV6-3	NA	TRBJ2-5	TGTGCCAGCAGTAGATCGGGTCCAGAGACCCAGTACTTC	CASSRSGPETQYF
few	TRBV24-1	TRBD1	TRBJ2-2	TGTGCCACCCAGACAGGGGGCCCCACCGGGGAGCTGTTTTTT	CATQTGGPTGELFF
many	TRBV27	NA	TRBJ1-2	TGTGCCAGCAGTTTAACTGCAGGCAACTATGGCTACACCTTC	CASSLTAGNYGYTF
few	TRBV12-3/TRBV12-4	NA	TRBJ1-1	TGTGCCAGCATGCAGGGATACACTGAAGCTTTCTTT	CASMQGYTEAFF
many	TRBV12-3/TRBV12-4	NA	TRBJ2-7	TGTGCCAGCAGTCCCGGGTTTATCTACGAGCAGTACTTC	CASSPGFIYEQYF
many	TRBV7-9	NA	TRBJ2-3	TGTGCCAGCAGCTTCGGGGTAGGGAGAACAGATACGCAGTATTTT	CASSFGVGRTDTQYF
NA	TRBV12-5	NA	TRBJ1-2	TGTGCTAGTTGCATAGACAGGTTGATTAATGGCTACACCTTC	CASCIDRLINGYTF
many	TRBV27	NA	TRBJ2-5	TGTGCCAGCAGGCGAACGCTAGGGGGACCACAAGAGACCCAGTACTTC	CASRRTLGGPQETQYF
few	TRBV5-1	TRBD1	TRBJ1-2	TGCGCCAGCAGCTTGGCAGGACAGGGTTCCTTCAGTGGCTACACCTTC	CASSLAGQGSFSGYTF
many	TRBV2	NA	TRBJ2-7	TGTGCCAGCAGGTGGACGGTGACCTACGAGCAGTACTTC	CASRWTVTYEQYF
few	TRBV6-2/TRBV6-3	NA	TRBJ2-1	TGTGCCAGCAGCCACATGTCTTGGGGATCCGCCTACAATGAGCAGTTCTTC	CASSHMSWGSAYNEQFF
many	TRBV19	NA	TRBJ1-1	TGTGCCAGTAACAGGGAGGATAGTGAAGCTTTCTTT	CASNREDSEAFF
NA	TRBV4-1	TRBD2	TRBJ2-3	TGCGCCAGCAGCCACCCTAACCGACTAGCGGGAGGCGCAGATACGCAGTATTTT	CASSHPNRLAGGADTQYF
many	TRBV30	TRBD1	TRBJ1-4	TGTGCCTGGAGTTCGGGACAGGGGAATGAAAAACTGTTTTTT	CAWSSGQGNEKLFF
many	TRBV6-1	TRBD1	TRBJ2-7	TGTGCCAGCAGTCACGACAGGGTCGGCGAGCAGTACTTC	CASSHDRVGEQYF
once	TRBV19	TRBD1	TRBJ1-5	TGTGCCAGTGGGACAGGGGGTAGCAATCAGCCCCAGCATTTT	CASGTGGSNQPQHF
NA	TRBV20-1	TRBD2	TRBJ2-1	TGCAGTGCCCCGCGGGGGGGGAATGAGCAGTTCTTC	CSAPRGGNEQFF
few	TRBV6-1	TRBD1	TRBJ1-3	TGTGCCAGCAGACTTGACAGGGACTCTGGAAACACCATATATTTT	CASRLDRDSGNTIYF
many	TRBV11-2	NA	TRBJ2-7	TGTGCCAGCAGCTTAGTCGGAGCAGGGAGAGGGATGTACGAGCAGTACTTC	CASSLVGAGRGMYEQYF
few	TRBV2	TRBD2	TRBJ2-1	TGTGCCAGCAGTGAAAGGGCGGGGGTAAATGAGCAGTTCTTC	CASSERAGVNEQFF
many	TRBV12-3/TRBV12-4	NA	TRBJ2-7	TGTGCCAGCACCAATACCGGGACGCCCTACGAGCAGTACTTC	CASTNTGTPYEQYF
once	TRBV11-2	NA	TRBJ2-3	TGTGCCAGCAGCTACCGACTAGAACGCACAGATACGCAGTATTTT	CASSYRLERTDTQYF
few	TRBV5-1	TRBD2	TRBJ2-1	TGCGCCAGCAGCTCAGGGACTAGCGGGAGTGGGGTGGGCACAAAGCAGTTCTTC	CASSSGTSGSGVGTKQFF
many	TRBV5-1	TRBD1	TRBJ1-1	TGCGCCAGCAGCTCCCCTACAGGGGGAGAAGCTTTCTTT	CASSSPTGGEAFF
many	TRBV27	TRBD1	TRBJ2-7	TGTGCCAGCAGGCCCGGGACAGGGGGGGCCTTCTACGAGCAGTACTTC	CASRPGTGGAFYEQYF
few	TRBV5-8	NA	TRBJ2-5	TGTGCCAGCAGCGGTGTCGTGTACCAAGAGACCCAGTACTTC	CASSGVVYQETQYF
many	TRBV5-6	NA	TRBJ2-1	TGTGCCAGCAGCTTGACCAACCGGTACAATGAGCAGTTCTTC	CASSLTNRYNEQFF
NA	TRBV3-1	TRBD2	TRBJ2-2	TGTGCCAGCAGACCCCCGGGACTAGTAGGGACCGGGGAGCTGTTTTTT	CASRPPGLVGTGELFF
many	TRBV19	TRBD2	TRBJ2-1	TGTGCCAGTAGTGCCACCCTCGCGGGAGAAGGAAATGAGCAGTTCTTC	CASSATLAGEGNEQFF
many	TRBV6-5	TRBD1	TRBJ1-2	TGTGCCAGCAGTTACTCGAGGTTCAGGGGGCTTTCTCACTATGGCTACACCTTC	CASSYSRFRGLSHYGYTF
NA	TRBV6-5	TRBD2	TRBJ2-1	TGTGCCAGCAGTTACTCGATGCCCGGAGCGGGAGGGAGGAACAATGAGCAGTTCTTC	CASSYSMPGAGGRNNEQFF
NA	TRBV12-3/TRBV12-4	TRBD2	TRBJ2-5	TGTGCCAGCAGTCCCGGGACTAGCGGGAGTGTGAAAGAGACCCAGTACTTC	CASSPGTSGSVKETQYF
many	TRBV10-3	TRBD2	TRBJ2-1	TGTGCCATCAGTTCCCCGGCTAGCGGGGTGGGTTACAATGAGCAGTTCTTC	CAISSPASGVGYNEQFF